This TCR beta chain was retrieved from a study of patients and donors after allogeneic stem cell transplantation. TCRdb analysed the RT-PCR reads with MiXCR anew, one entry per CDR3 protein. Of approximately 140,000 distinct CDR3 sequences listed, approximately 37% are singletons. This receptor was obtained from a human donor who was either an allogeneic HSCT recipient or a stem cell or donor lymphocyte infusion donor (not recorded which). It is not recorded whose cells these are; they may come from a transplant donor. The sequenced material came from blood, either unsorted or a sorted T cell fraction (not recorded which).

DNA for the CDR3: TGCGCCAGCAGCTTGGCGGAGGAGAAGGGTGGCTACACCTTC. Residues: CASSLAEEKGGYTF. This sequence joins TRBV5-1 and TRBJ1-2, with no clear D. CDR1 and CDR2 from the germline V gene are SGHRS and YFSETQ. V shed 0 bases and J shed 7 bases, with 13 bases lying between them. The CDR3 has 14 amino acids.